The 2 T cell receptor beta chains in this list originate from one sample, sequenced in a study of neurological immune-mediated disorders (dated by TCRdb to between 2018 and 2021). Libraries were made using 5' RACE. TCRdb shows the sequencer as Illumina HiSeq 2500. TCRdb trimmed the raw reads at Q25, called clones with MiXCR and kept productive beta chains. Every distinct CDR3 protein forms one entry, paired with its most common genes and DNA. Recorded for this sample are roughly 100,000 distinct CDR3 sequences; 10% to 13% of them occurred a single time. The top ten hold approximately 3.4% of the sample. Sample time point, as interpreted from the label and publication: longitudinal time-point 3. Sequenced input: PBMCs. Receptors were obtained from a female donor with HTLV-1-associated myelopathy (HAM/TSP).

This clonotype was seen many times. Compared with germline, one end of the junction differs, possibly owing to a read error. The CDR3, as DNA: TGTGCTACCAGCAGAGATAGGCGGGGGGGCACAGATACGCAGTATTTT. Translated: CATSRDRRGGTDTQYF. This chain links TRBV15 with TRBJ2-3; 8 nucleotides match TRBD2. Germline loops: CDR1 LNHNV, CDR2 YYDKDF (reference sequence). This CDR3 is built from 16 residues.

This clonotype showed up many times. The chain carries TRBV5-6 and TRBJ2-1, with 10 positions matching TRBD2. J gave up 5 bases and V 4 bases, and 6 bases lay outside the gene matches. The CDR3 extends over 15 amino acids. Germline loops: CDR1 SGHDT, CDR2 YYEEEE. The CDR3 sequence is CASSPGLAADNEQFF. The CDR3 nucleotides are TGTGCCAGCAGCCCAGGACTAGCGGCCGACAATGAGCAGTTCTTC. The whole variable domain, remainder taken from reference TRBV5-6 and TRBJ2-1, is DAGVTQSPTHLIKTRGQQVTLRCSPKSGHDTVSWYQQALGQGPQFIFQYYEEEERQRGNFPDRFSGHQFPNYSSELNVNALLLGDSALYLCASSPGLAADNEQFFGPGTRLTVL.